This T cell receptor beta chain was recorded in a study of T cell responses to AZD1222 COVID-19 vaccine. Study-wide results and caveats: Increased Spike-specific TCR breadth and depth were observed after two AZD1222 doses.

Some clones are missing from TCRdb's copy, which holds only in-frame ones; the method was immunoSEQ multiplex PCR. Of roughly 60,000 clones in the sample, roughly 80% are singletons; the top ten hold about 3.5%. Details on this clone: Its antigen is still unknown.

The sample was peripheral blood, taken 28 days after the second AZD1222 dose. The receptor's source is an adult who received the AZD1222 COVID-19 vaccine.

CDR3 region: CASSLGGSTYTF. The CDR3 coding sequence is TGCGCCAGCAGCTTGGGAGGCAGCACCTACACCTTC. The chain uses TRBV5-1 and TRBJ1-2, with D uncertain. The CDR3 is 12 amino acids. The V gene lost 0 bases and the J gene lost 10 bases, with 10 bases spanning the gap. CDR1 is SGHRS and CDR2 is YFSETQ in the germline V gene.